This T cell receptor (beta chain) was captured by sequencing in a study of blood T cells in healthy people across ages. Findings and limits, study-wide: While age rose, TCR beta diversity per million T cells dropped in a roughly linear way.

The authors ran a second PCR of about 7 to 11 cycles using a sample-barcoded 5' primer and a J-beta primer mix. TCRdb ran MiXCR on the 5' RACE reads and lists one entry per CDR3 protein. The table lists over 1,500,000 distinct CDR3 sequences, around half of them singletons. Remarks on this clonotype: Its cognate antigen is unknown. At one end the junction does not follow the germline gene, possibly because of a read error.

The CDR3 is 14 residues long. Germline values: CDR1 MNHEY, CDR2 SVGAGI. V usage is TRBV6-5 and J usage is TRBJ2-1, with D possibly TRBD2 on 6 matching bases. Sequencing was carried out using blood. This receptor was identified in a woman aged 40 to 50 in good health. The CDR3 sequence is CASRDSSVNKEQFF. DNA for the CDR3: TGTGCCAGCAGGGACTCTAGCGTCAACAAGGAGCAGTTCTTC.